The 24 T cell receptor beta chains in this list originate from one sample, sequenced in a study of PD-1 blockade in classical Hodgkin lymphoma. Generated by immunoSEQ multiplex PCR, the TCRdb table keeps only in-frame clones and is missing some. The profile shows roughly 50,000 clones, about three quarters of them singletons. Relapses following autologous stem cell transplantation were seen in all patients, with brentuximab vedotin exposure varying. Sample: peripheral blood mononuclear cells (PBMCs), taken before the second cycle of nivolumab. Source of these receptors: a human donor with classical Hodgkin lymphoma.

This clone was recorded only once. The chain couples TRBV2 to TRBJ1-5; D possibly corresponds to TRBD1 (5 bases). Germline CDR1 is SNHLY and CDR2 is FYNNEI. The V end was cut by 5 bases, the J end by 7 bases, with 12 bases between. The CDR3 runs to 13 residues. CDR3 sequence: CASSTGVEQPQHF. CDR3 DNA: TGTGCCAGCAGTACGGGGGTCGAGCAGCCCCAGCATTTT.

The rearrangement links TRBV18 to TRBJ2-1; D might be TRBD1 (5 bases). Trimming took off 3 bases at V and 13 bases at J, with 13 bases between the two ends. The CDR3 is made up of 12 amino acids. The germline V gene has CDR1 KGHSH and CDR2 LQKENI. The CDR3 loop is CASSPDSLLQFF. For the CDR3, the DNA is TGTGCCAGCTCACCCGACAGCCTGTTACAGTTCTTC.

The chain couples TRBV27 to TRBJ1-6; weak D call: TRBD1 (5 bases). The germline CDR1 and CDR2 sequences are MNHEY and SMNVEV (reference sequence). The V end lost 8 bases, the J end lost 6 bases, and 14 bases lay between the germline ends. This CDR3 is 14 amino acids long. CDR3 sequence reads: CASRGAGFNSPLHF. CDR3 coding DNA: TGTGCCAGCCGCGGGGCAGGCTTTAATTCACCCCTCCACTTT.

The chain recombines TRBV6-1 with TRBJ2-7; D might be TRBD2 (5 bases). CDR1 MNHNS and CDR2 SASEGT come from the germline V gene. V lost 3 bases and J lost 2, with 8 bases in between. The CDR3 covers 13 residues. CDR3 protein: CASSERVPYEQYF. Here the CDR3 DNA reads TGTGCCAGCAGTGAGCGGGTACCCTACGAGCAGTACTTC.

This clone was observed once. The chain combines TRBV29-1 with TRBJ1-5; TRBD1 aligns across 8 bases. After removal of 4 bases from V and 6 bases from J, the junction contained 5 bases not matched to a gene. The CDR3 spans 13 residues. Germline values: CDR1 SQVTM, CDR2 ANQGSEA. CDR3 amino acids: CSVAGGGSQPQHF. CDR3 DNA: TGCAGCGTTGCAGGGGGCGGGAGTCAGCCCCAGCATTTT.

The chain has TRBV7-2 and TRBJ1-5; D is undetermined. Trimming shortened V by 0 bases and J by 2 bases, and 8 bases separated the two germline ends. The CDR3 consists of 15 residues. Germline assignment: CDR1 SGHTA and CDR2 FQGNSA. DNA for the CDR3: TGTGCCAGCAGCTTAGCGGGGAAGGGCAATCAGCCCCAGCATTTT. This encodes CASSLAGKGNQPQHF.

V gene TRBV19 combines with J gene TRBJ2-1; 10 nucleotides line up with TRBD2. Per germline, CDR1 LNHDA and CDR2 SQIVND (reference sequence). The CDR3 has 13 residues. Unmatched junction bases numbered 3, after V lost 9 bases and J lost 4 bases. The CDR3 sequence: CASGLAAYNEQFF. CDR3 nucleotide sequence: TGTGCCAGCGGACTAGCGGCTTACAATGAGCAGTTCTTC.

The CDR3 DNA follows: TGTGCCATCAGTGGACAGGCGAGCTCTGGAAACACCATATATTTT. It codes for CAISGQASSGNTIYF. V usage is TRBV10-3 and J usage is TRBJ1-3; the D gene is possibly TRBD1 (6 bases). Trimming removed 4 bases from V and 0 bases from J, with 10 bases in between. CDR1 is ENHRY, CDR2 SYGVKD, per germline. This CDR3 region has 15 residues.

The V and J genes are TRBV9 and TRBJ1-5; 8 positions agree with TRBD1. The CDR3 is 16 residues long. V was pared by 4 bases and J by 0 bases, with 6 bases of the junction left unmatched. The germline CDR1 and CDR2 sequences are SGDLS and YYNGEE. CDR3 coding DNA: TGTGCCAGCAGCTACCACAGGGGGGGTAGCAATCAGCCCCAGCATTTT. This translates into CASSYHRGGSNQPQHF.

The CDR3 sequence is CASSLDDYGGNEKLFF. The CDR3, as DNA: TGTGCCAGCAGCTTGGACGATTACGGGGGTAATGAAAAACTGTTTTTT. The chain joins TRBV7-9 to TRBJ1-4; the D gene is possibly TRBD1 (5 bases). Germline values: CDR1 SEHNR, CDR2 FQNEAQ (reference sequence). The CDR3 runs to 16 residues. V lost 3 bases and J 4 bases, leaving 15 bases between the germline ends.

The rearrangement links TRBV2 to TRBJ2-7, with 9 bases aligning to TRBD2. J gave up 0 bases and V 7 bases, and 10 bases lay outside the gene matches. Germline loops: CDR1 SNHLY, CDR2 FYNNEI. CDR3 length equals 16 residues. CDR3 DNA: TGTGCCAGCATTAGCCTTCCGGGACTAGCCTCCTACGAGCAGTACTTC. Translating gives CASISLPGLASYEQYF.

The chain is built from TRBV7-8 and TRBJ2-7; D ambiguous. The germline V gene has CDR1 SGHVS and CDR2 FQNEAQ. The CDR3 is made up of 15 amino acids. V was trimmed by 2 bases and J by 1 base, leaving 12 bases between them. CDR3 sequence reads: CASSLNPGPSYEQYF. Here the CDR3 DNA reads TGTGCCAGCAGCTTAAATCCAGGACCTTCCTACGAGCAGTACTTC.

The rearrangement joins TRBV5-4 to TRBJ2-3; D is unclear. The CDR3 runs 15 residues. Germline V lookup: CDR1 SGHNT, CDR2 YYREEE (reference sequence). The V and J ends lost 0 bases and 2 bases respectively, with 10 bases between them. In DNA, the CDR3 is TGTGCCAGCAGCTTGGGGACGACCCCCACAGATACGCAGTATTTT. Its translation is CASSLGTTPTDTQYF.

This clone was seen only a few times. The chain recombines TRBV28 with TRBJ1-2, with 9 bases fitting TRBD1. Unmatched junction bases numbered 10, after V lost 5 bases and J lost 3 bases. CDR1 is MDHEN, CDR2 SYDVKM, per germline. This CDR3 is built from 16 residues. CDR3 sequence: CASSLQPGQGDYGYTF. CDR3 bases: TGTGCCAGCAGTCTCCAGCCGGGACAGGGTGACTATGGCTACACCTTC.

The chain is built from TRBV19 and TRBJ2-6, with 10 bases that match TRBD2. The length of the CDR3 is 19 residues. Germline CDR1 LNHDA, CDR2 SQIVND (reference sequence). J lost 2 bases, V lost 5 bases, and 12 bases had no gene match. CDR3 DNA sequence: TGTGCCAGTAGTGGGGAGCGGGGGGGCCTTTTGGCTGGGGCCAACGTCCTGACTTTC. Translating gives CASSGERGGLLAGANVLTF.

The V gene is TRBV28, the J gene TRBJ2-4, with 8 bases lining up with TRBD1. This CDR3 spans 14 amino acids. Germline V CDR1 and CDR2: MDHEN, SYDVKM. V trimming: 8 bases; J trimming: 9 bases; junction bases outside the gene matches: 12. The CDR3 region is CASSLQGASSIQYF. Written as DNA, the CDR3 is TGTGCCAGCTCTCTTCAGGGGGCGTCGAGCATTCAGTACTTC.

Here the CDR3 DNA reads TGTGCCAGCAGTTCGCCCTCCGACAGTCCCTACGAGCAGTACTTC. Translation: CASSSPSDSPYEQYF. The chain recombines TRBV27 with TRBJ2-7; tentatively, D is TRBD1 (5 bases). The germline gives CDR1 MNHEY, CDR2 SMNVEV (reference sequence). The V and J ends lost 4 bases and 2 bases respectively, with 15 bases between them. The CDR3 is made up of 15 amino acids.

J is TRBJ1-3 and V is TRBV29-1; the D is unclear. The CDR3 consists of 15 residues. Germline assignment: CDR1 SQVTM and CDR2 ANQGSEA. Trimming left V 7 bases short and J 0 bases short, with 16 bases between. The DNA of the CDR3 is TGCAGCGCAGTGTCCTTCTTGAGCTCTGGAAACACCATATATTTT. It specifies CSAVSFLSSGNTIYF.

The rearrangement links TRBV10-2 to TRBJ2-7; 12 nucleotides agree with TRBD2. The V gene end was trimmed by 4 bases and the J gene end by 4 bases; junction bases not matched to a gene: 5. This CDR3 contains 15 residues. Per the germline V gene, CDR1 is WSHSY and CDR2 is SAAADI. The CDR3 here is CASSGLAGVGYEQYF. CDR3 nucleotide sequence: TGCGCCAGCAGTGGACTAGCGGGAGTTGGTTACGAGCAGTACTTC.

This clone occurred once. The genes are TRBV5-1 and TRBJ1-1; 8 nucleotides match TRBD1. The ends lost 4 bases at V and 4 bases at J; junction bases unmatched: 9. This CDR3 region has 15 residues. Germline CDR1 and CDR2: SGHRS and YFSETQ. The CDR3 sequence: CASSPPRGQGTEAFF. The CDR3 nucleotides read TGCGCCAGCAGCCCGCCCAGGGGGCAGGGCACTGAAGCTTTCTTT.

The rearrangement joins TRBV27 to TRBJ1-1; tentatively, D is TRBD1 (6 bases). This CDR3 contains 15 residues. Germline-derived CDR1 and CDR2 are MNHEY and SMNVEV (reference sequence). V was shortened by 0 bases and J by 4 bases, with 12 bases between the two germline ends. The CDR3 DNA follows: TGTGCCAGCAGTTTATCGTGGGGGGCTGCCACTGAAGCTTTCTTT. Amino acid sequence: CASSLSWGAATEAFF.

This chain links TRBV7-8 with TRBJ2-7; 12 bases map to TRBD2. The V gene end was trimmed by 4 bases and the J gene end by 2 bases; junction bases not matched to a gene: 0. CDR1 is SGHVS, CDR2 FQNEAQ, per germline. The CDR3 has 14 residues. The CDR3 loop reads CASSWTSGTYEQYF. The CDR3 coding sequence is TGTGCCAGCAGCTGGACTAGCGGGACCTACGAGCAGTACTTC. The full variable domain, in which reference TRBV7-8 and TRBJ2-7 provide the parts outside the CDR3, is GAGVSQSPRYKVAKRGQDVALRCDPISGHVSLFWYQQALGQGPEFLTYFQNEAQLDKSGLPSDRFFAERPEGSVSTLKIQRTQQEDSAVYLCASSWTSGTYEQYFGPGTRLTVT.

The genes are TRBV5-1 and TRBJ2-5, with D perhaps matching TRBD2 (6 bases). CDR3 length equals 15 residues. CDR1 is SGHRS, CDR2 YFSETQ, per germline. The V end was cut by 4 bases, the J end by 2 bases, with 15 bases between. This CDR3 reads CASSTYAGGQETQYF. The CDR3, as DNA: TGCGCCAGCAGCACGTATGCCGGGGGACAAGAGACCCAGTACTTC.

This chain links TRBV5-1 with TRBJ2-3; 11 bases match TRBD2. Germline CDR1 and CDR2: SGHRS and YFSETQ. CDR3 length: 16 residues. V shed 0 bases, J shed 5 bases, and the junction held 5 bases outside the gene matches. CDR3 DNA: TGCGCCAGCAGCTTGGAACTAGCGGGAGTGGGAGATACGCAGTATTTT. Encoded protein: CASSLELAGVGDTQYF.